The 31 T cell receptor beta chains reported below all come from one sample, sequenced in a study of early T cells in non-severe SARS-CoV-2 infection. Using its own MiXCR run on the 5' RACE reads, TCRdb lists one record per CDR3 protein. The data hold under 50,000 distinct CDR3 sequences, with 5.6% observed a single time. Sequencing was performed on whole blood. All receptors derive from an adult who was a healthcare worker with PCR-confirmed SARS-CoV-2 infection or an uninfected control (not recorded which).

This clonotype was seen ten or more times. The J gene is TRBJ1-2, the V gene TRBV4-2; no reliable D call. This CDR3 comprises 15 residues. The germline CDR1 and CDR2 sequences are LGHNA and YNFKEQ. V lost 0 bases and J 5 bases, leaving 13 bases between the germline ends. CDR3 bases: TGTGCCAGCAGCCAAGATCGGGAACAGAGTTATGGCTACACCTTC. It yields the protein CASSQDREQSYGYTF.

The table lists this clonotype with a few counts. CDR3: CASSSTLQGYTQYF. Written as DNA, the CDR3 is TGTGCCAGCAGCTCTACTCTACAGGGGTATACGCAGTATTTT. This chain uses TRBV7-9 with TRBJ2-3; TRBD1 aligns across 7 bases. Germline trimming cut 4 bases from V and 7 bases from J; bases unmatched to any gene: 8. This CDR3 spans 14 amino acids. Germline V gene lookup returns CDR1 SEHNR and CDR2 FQNEAQ (reference sequence).

The genes are TRBV20-1 and TRBJ2-1, with 9 nucleotides matching TRBD1. Germline loops: CDR1 DFQATT, CDR2 SNEGSKA (reference sequence). The CDR3 covers 16 residues. Losses at the gene ends were 7 bases for V and 4 bases for J; bases not matched to a gene: 14. The CDR3 protein is CSVTVSRDRAYNEQFF. CDR3 DNA: TGCAGTGTAACCGTAAGCCGGGACAGGGCTTACAATGAGCAGTTCTTC.

This clonotype has a count of ten or more. The chain couples TRBV9 to TRBJ2-1; 11 nucleotides agree with TRBD2. CDR1 SGDLS and CDR2 YYNGEE come from the germline V gene. J was trimmed by 4 bases and V by 4 bases; bases with no gene match: 7. The CDR3 has 16 residues. The CDR3 reads CASSPNSGRAYNEQFF. The CDR3, as DNA: TGTGCCAGCAGCCCCAATAGCGGGAGGGCATACAATGAGCAGTTCTTC.

This clonotype showed up many times. The chain joins TRBV19 to TRBJ1-6; no definite D call. V shed 3 bases and J shed 0 bases, with 6 bases lying between them. Germline loops: CDR1 LNHDA, CDR2 SQIVND (reference sequence). The CDR3 is 15 residues long. CDR3 sequence (DNA): TGTGCCAGTAGTATCTACAGCTCCTATAATTCACCCCTCCACTTT. Protein product: CASSIYSSYNSPLHF.

In its sample, this clonotype was seen a few times. The rearrangement links TRBV7-2 to TRBJ1-2, with D perhaps matching TRBD1 (6 bases). Trimming shortened V by 5 bases and J by 5 bases, and 21 bases separated the two germline ends. Germline V lookup: CDR1 SGHTA, CDR2 FQGNSA. There are 16 residues in the CDR3. CDR3 sequence (DNA): TGTGCCAGCAGCCATGACAGGACCCTCCCTCGATATGGCTACACCTTC. It is translated as CASSHDRTLPRYGYTF.

V usage is TRBV11-3 and J usage is TRBJ2-2; D not resolved. V gave up 2 bases and J gave up 0 bases, with 10 bases separating them. The germline gives CDR1 SGHNT, CDR2 YENEEA. CDR3 length equals 16 residues. The CDR3 sequence: CASSLRALSNTGELFF. Here the CDR3 DNA reads TGTGCCAGCAGCTTAAGAGCGCTCTCGAACACCGGGGAGCTGTTTTTT.

This clonotype was counted ten times or more. This chain links TRBV5-4 with TRBJ2-7; D is perhaps TRBD1 or TRBD2 (5 bases each). Germline assignment: CDR1 SGHNT and CDR2 YYREEE (reference sequence). V lost 0 bases, J lost 2 bases, and 9 bases lay in between. The CDR3 length is 14 residues. For the CDR3, the DNA is TGTGCCAGCAGCTTGGGGGACGGAGCCTACGAGCAGTACTTC. This sequence encodes CASSLGDGAYEQYF.

This clonotype appeared many times. The V gene is TRBV5-1, the J gene TRBJ1-5, with no clear D. V was cut by 4 bases and J by 8 bases, with 16 bases left in between. Germline CDR1 reads SGHRS; CDR2 reads YFSETQ. The CDR3 has 14 amino acids. The CDR3 is CASSPTFPDEPQHF. The CDR3 bases are TGCGCCAGCAGCCCAACCTTCCCGGATGAGCCCCAGCATTTT.

By share, this clonotype ranks as medium-sized. V and J are TRBV3-1 and TRBJ2-2; D is ambiguous. The V end was cut by 3 bases, the J end by 0 bases, with 8 bases between. The CDR3 extends over 15 amino acids. Germline CDR1 is LGHDT and CDR2 is YNNKEL (reference sequence). CDR3 loop: CASSHEDPNTGELFF. CDR3 in DNA: TGTGCCAGCAGCCATGAAGACCCGAACACCGGGGAGCTGTTTTTT.

This clonotype was recorded many times. DNA for the CDR3: TGCGCCAGCAGCCCCAATAGCAATCAGCCCCAGCATTTT. This encodes CASSPNSNQPQHF. The gene calls are TRBV4-1 and TRBJ1-5; D uncertain. The CDR3 extends over 13 amino acids. The germline V gene has CDR1 MGHRA and CDR2 YSYEKL. The V end lost 4 bases, the J end lost 0 bases, and 4 bases lay between the germline ends.

This clonotype was recorded many times. The chain is built from TRBV4-3 and TRBJ1-4, with D unclear. The CDR3 has 15 amino acids. Between the trimmed V and J ends, which lost 1 base and 9 bases, there was a span of 15 bases. Germline V CDR1 and CDR2: LGHNA, YSLEER. CDR3 residues: CASSQGLSINKKLFF. CDR3 coding DNA: TGCGCCAGCAGCCAAGGCTTGTCGATCAATAAAAAACTGTTTTTT.

This clonotype was seen repeatedly, ten times or more. Germline is not matched at one junction end, which may reflect a read error. This chain uses TRBV10-1 with TRBJ2-7, with no clear D. This CDR3 region has 11 residues. Looked up from germline, CDR1 is WNHNN and CDR2 is SYGVQD (reference sequence). In DNA, the CDR3 is TGCGCCGGCAGCACCTCCTACGAGCAGTACTTC. It yields the protein CAGSTSYEQYF.

This clonotype appeared many times. The chain combines TRBV6-5 with TRBJ1-6, with 7 bases that match TRBD1. CDR1 and CDR2 from the germline V gene are MNHEY and SVGAGI. The CDR3 has 16 amino acids. V dropped 6 bases and J dropped 6; count of bases not matched to a gene: 11. The CDR3, as DNA: TGTGCCAGCAGGGGTACGTCGGGACAGCTTAATTCACCCCTCCACTTT. It encodes CASRGTSGQLNSPLHF.

In its sample, this clonotype was seen many times. The gene calls are TRBV20-1 and TRBJ2-7; D may be TRBD1 (6 bases). Germline assignment: CDR1 DFQATT and CDR2 SNEGSKA (reference sequence). The germline V and J ends were trimmed by 4 bases and 0 bases, with 16 bases remaining between them. This CDR3 spans 15 amino acids. The CDR3 nucleotides are TGCAGTGCTACGAAGCAGGGGACATTCTCCTACGAGCAGTACTTC. Amino acids: CSATKQGTFSYEQYF.

This clonotype was recorded many times. The chain recombines TRBV7-2 with TRBJ2-1, with D perhaps matching TRBD1 (6 bases). V shed 1 base and J shed 2 bases, with 9 bases lying between them. Germline values: CDR1 SGHTA, CDR2 FQGNSA. The length of the CDR3 is 15 residues. CDR3 protein: CASSLEGHPYNEQFF. DNA for the CDR3: TGTGCCAGCAGCTTAGAGGGACACCCCTACAATGAGCAGTTCTTC.

This clonotype was seen many times. V gene TRBV10-2 combines with J gene TRBJ2-7; TRBD2 matches 11 bases. Germline CDR1 is WSHSY and CDR2 is SAAADI. J lost 0 bases, V lost 0 bases, and 4 bases had no gene match. This CDR3 spans 17 amino acids. Written as DNA, the CDR3 is TGCGCCAGCAGTGAGTCGACCGGACTAGCGGGCTCCTACGAGCAGTACTTC. It translates to CASSESTGLAGSYEQYF.

This clonotype was observed at least ten times. The J gene is TRBJ2-5, the V gene TRBV20-1; unclear D gene. V was shortened by 5 bases and J by 5 bases, with 12 bases between the two germline ends. CDR1 is DFQATT, CDR2 SNEGSKA, per germline (reference sequence). CDR3 length: 12 amino acids. The CDR3 coding sequence is TGCAGTGCTCCCACCCTGGGGGAGACCCAGTACTTC. Translated, it gives CSAPTLGETQYF.

In its sample, this clonotype was seen a few times. The genes are TRBV20-1 and TRBJ2-1; TRBD2 matches at 8 bases. The trim removed 4 bases at V and 7 bases at J, leaving 6 bases unmatched. Germline assignment: CDR1 DFQATT and CDR2 SNEGSKA (reference sequence). CDR3 length: 13 residues. The CDR3 loop reads CSAILAGRNEQFF. CDR3 sequence (DNA): TGCAGTGCTATCCTAGCGGGTAGGAATGAGCAGTTCTTC.

This clonotype was recorded at least ten times. The chain combines TRBV7-9 with TRBJ2-7; D is perhaps TRBD1 or TRBD2 (5 bases each). Looked up from germline, CDR1 is SEHNR and CDR2 is FQNEAQ (reference sequence). The CDR3 extends over 14 amino acids. Between the trimmed V and J ends, which lost 3 bases and 7 bases, there was a span of 16 bases. CDR3 coding DNA: TGTGCCAGCAGCTTTCCCGGGACCACGAGGGAGCAGTACTTC. Translating gives CASSFPGTTREQYF.

The rearrangement links TRBV3-1 to TRBJ1-6; D uncertain. The CDR3 totals 19 residues. V was shortened by 0 bases and J by 0 bases, with 15 bases between the two germline ends. CDR1 and CDR2 (germline): LGHDT, YNNKEL (reference sequence). The CDR3 loop is CASSQDRAMASSYNSPLHF. CDR3 nucleotide sequence: TGTGCCAGCAGCCAAGATCGGGCCATGGCGAGCTCCTATAATTCACCCCTCCACTTT.

This clonotype turned up a few times. The rearrangement joins TRBV9 to TRBJ2-7; TRBD2 matches at 10 bases. V shed 4 bases and J 2 bases; nucleotides not matched to a gene: 6. CDR1 and CDR2 from the germline V gene are SGDLS and YYNGEE. CDR3 length: 15 residues. The CDR3, as DNA: TGTGCCAGCAGCAGATCCGGGACTAGCGCCTACGAGCAGTACTTC. It translates to CASSRSGTSAYEQYF.

The sample holds many counts of this clonotype. J is TRBJ2-3 and V is TRBV7-2; no definite D call. V shed 5 bases and J shed 0 bases, with 15 bases lying between them. Germline CDR1 and CDR2: SGHTA and FQGNSA. The CDR3 runs to 16 residues. CDR3 in DNA: TGTGCCAGCAGCCCGTCACGGACGGTTAGCACAGATACGCAGTATTTT. Its translation: CASSPSRTVSTDTQYF.

This clonotype was observed a handful of times. The chain links TRBV7-8 to TRBJ2-3; TRBD2 aligns across 11 bases. V lost 5 bases, J lost 2 bases, and 18 bases stayed unmatched. The CDR3 spans 20 residues. CDR1 SGHVS and CDR2 FQNEAQ come from the germline V gene. CDR3 DNA: TGTGCCAGCAGCCAGGGGACCACTAGCGGGGGATGGGGCTCCACAGATACGCAGTATTTT. Translating it yields CASSQGTTSGGWGSTDTQYF.

The CDR3 spells CASNSDTNTEAFF. The CDR3 nucleotides are TGTGCCAGCAATTCGGACACGAACACTGAAGCTTTCTTT. The chain uses TRBV2 and TRBJ1-1, with D possibly matching TRBD1 (5 bases). Per the germline V gene, CDR1 is SNHLY and CDR2 is FYNNEI. The CDR3 totals 13 residues. V was shortened by 7 bases and J by 1 base, with 10 bases between the two germline ends.

The genes are TRBV7-2 and TRBJ2-5; D remains ambiguous. CDR1 SGHTA and CDR2 FQGNSA come from the germline V gene. V was shortened by 1 base and J by 2 bases, with 11 bases between the two germline ends. This CDR3 comprises 15 residues. The CDR3 loop is CASSLERARQETQYF. The CDR3 DNA is TGTGCCAGCAGCTTAGAACGGGCGAGACAAGAGACCCAGTACTTC.

The J gene is TRBJ2-2, the V gene TRBV20-1, with D unresolved. V lost 6 bases, J lost 8 bases, and 19 bases lay in between. Germline V gene data show CDR1 as DFQATT and CDR2 as SNEGSKA (reference sequence). CDR3 length: 14 residues. The DNA of the CDR3 is TGCAGTGCCACAAGGCCTTTGGGTTCTGGGGAGCTGTTTTTT. Translation: CSATRPLGSGELFF.

The chain links TRBV24-1 to TRBJ2-3, with 8 bases that match TRBD2. This CDR3 is built from 13 residues. Germline values: CDR1 KGHDR, CDR2 SFDVKD. Trimming removed 5 bases from V and 9 bases from J; junction bases left unmatched: 6. CDR3 loop: CATSVSGVGTQYF. CDR3 in DNA: TGTGCCACCAGTGTTAGCGGGGTTGGGACGCAGTATTTT.

This clonotype was found many times. The genes are TRBV7-8 and TRBJ2-1; D is ambiguous. Looked up from germline, CDR1 is SGHVS and CDR2 is FQNEAQ. The length of the CDR3 is 12 residues. The V end was cut by 4 bases, the J end by 4 bases, with 5 bases between. The CDR3 loop reads CASSWGYNEQFF. CDR3 bases: TGTGCCAGCAGCTGGGGATACAATGAGCAGTTCTTC.

In its sample, this clonotype was seen a few times. The V gene is TRBV18, the J gene TRBJ2-5; TRBD1 agrees at 7 bases. The CDR3 is made up of 16 amino acids. J was trimmed by 0 bases and V by 1 base; bases with no gene match: 5. The V gene's germline CDR1 is KGHSH and CDR2 LQKENI. The CDR3 loop is CASSPLPGQNQETQYF. The CDR3 DNA sequence: TGTGCCAGCTCACCACTCCCGGGACAGAACCAAGAGACCCAGTACTTC.

This clonotype was recorded at least ten times. The CDR3 reads CSARGLAGEQYF. The CDR3 coding sequence is TGCAGCGCCCGGGGACTAGCGGGCGAGCAGTACTTC. V usage is TRBV29-1 and J usage is TRBJ2-7, with 12 bases matching TRBD2. V lost 7 bases, J lost 6 bases, and 4 bases stayed unmatched. In germline, CDR1 is SQVTM, CDR2 ANQGSEA. The CDR3 contains 12 residues.